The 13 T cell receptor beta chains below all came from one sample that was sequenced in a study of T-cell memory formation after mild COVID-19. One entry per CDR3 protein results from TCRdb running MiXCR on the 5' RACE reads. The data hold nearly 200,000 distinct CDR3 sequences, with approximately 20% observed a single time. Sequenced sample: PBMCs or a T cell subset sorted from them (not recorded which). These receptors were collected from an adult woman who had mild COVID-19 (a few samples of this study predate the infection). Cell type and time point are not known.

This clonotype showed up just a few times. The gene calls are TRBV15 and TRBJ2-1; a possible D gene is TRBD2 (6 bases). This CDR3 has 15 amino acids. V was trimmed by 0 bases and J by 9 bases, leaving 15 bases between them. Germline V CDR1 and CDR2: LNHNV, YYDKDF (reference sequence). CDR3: CATSRDKPGRGEQFF. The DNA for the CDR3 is TGTGCCACCAGCAGAGATAAACCCGGGCGGGGTGAGCAGTTCTTC. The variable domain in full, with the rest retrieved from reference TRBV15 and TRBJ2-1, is DAMVIQNPRYQVTQFGKPVTLSCSQTLNHNVMYWYQQKSSQAPKLLFHYYDKDFNNEADTPDNFQSRRPNTSFCFLDIRSPGLGDTAMYLCATSRDKPGRGEQFFGPGTRLTVL.

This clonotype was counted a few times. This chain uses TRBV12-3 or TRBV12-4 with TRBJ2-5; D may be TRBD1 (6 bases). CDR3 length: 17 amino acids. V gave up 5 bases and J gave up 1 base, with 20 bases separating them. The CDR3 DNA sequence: TGTGCCAGCAGTACGCGGCCCTTCGACAGGAGCCAAGAGACCCAGTACTTC. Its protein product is CASSTRPFDRSQETQYF.

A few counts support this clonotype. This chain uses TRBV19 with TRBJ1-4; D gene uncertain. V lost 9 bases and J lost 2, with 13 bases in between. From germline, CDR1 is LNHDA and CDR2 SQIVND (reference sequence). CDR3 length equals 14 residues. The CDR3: CASMLSATNEKLFF. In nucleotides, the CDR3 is TGTGCCAGCATGCTGTCGGCTACTAATGAAAAACTGTTTTTT.

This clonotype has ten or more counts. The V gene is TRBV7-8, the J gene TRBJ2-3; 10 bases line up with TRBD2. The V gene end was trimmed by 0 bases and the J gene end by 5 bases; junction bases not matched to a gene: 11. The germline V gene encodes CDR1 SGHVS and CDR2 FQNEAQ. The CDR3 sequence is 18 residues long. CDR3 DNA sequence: TGTGCCAGCAGCTTAGCGCTAACAGCGGGGGGGCGGGGAGATACGCAGTATTTT. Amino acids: CASSLALTAGGRGDTQYF.

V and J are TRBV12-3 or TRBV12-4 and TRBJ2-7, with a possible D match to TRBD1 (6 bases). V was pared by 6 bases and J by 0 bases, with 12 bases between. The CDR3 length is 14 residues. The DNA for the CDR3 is TGTGCCAGCAGCCTCGGGACATCCTCCTACGAGCAGTACTTC. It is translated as CASSLGTSSYEQYF.

In nucleotides, the CDR3 is TGCGCCAGCAGCCGGGCCCCAGAGAATGAGCAGTTCTTC. It codes for CASSRAPENEQFF. The chain has TRBV4-3 and TRBJ2-1; D gene uncertain. Between the trimmed V and J ends, which lost 4 bases and 7 bases, there was a span of 11 bases. CDR1 and CDR2 (germline): LGHNA, YSLEER. This CDR3 is 13 amino acids long.

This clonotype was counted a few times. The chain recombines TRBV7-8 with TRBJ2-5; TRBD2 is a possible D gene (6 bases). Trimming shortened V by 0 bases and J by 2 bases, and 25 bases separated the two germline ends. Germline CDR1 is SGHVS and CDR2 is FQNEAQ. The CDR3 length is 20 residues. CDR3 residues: CASSLAAVGRSGALQETQYF. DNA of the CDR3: TGTGCCAGCAGCTTAGCAGCGGTCGGAAGGTCGGGAGCGTTACAAGAGACCCAGTACTTC. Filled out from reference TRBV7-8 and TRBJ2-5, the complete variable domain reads GAGVSQSPRYKVAKRGQDVALRCDPISGHVSLFWYQQALGQGPEFLTYFQNEAQLDKSGLPSDRFFAERPEGSVSTLKIQRTQQEDSAVYLCASSLAAVGRSGALQETQYFGPGTRLLVL.

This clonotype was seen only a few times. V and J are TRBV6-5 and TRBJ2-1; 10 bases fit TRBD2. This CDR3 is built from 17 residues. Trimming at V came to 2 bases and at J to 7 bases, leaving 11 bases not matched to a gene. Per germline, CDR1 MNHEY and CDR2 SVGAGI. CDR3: CASSYDGLAGVGNEQFF. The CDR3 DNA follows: TGTGCCAGCAGTTACGATGGGCTAGCGGGAGTGGGTAATGAGCAGTTCTTC.

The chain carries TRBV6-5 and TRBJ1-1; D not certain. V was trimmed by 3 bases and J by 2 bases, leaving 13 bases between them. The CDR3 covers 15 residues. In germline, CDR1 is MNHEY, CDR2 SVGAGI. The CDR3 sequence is CASSYRRQANTEAFF. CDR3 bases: TGTGCCAGCAGTTATCGTAGGCAGGCCAACACTGAAGCTTTCTTT.

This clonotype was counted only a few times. CDR3 sequence: CATSDLGMRPGELFF. CDR3 bases: TGTGCCACCAGTGATTTAGGAATGAGGCCCGGGGAGCTGTTTTTT. This sequence joins TRBV24-1 and TRBJ2-2; D ambiguous. The CDR3 contains 15 residues. Trimming removed 1 base from V and 6 bases from J, with 11 bases in between. Germline CDR1 and CDR2: KGHDR and SFDVKD.

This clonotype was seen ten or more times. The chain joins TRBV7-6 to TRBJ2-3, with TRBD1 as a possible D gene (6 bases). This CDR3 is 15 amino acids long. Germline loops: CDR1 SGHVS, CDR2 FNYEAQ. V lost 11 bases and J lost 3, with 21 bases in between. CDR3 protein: CASRHLGAETDTQYF. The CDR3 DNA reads TGTGCCTCCCGCCATCTGGGGGCTGAGACAGATACGCAGTATTTT.

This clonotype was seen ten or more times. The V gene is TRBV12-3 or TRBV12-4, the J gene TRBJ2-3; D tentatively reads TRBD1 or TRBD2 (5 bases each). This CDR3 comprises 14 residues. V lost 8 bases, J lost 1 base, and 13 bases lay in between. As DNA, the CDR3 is TGTGCCAGCGGTAGAGGGGCCGGCACAGATACGCAGTATTTT. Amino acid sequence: CASGRGAGTDTQYF.

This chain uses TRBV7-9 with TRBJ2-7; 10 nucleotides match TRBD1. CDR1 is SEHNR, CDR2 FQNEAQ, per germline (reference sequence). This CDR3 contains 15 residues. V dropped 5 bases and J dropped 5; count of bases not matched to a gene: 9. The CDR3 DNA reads TGTGCCAGCAGCCGACTGGGGACAGGGGACCACGAGCAGTACTTC. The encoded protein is CASSRLGTGDHEQYF.